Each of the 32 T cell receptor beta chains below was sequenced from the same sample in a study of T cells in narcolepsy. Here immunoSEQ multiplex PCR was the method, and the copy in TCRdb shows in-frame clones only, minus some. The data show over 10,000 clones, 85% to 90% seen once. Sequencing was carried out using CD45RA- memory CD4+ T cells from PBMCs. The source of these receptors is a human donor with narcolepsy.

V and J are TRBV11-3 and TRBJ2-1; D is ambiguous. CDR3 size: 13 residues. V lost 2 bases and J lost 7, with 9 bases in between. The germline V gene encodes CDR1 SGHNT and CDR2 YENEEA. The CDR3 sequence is CASSLNYYNEQFF. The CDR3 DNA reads TGTGCCAGCAGCTTAAACTACTATAATGAGCAGTTCTTC.

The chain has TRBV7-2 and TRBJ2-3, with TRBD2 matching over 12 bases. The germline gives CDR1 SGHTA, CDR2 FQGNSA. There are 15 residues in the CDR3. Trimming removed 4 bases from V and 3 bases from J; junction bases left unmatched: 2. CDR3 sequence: CASSSTSGRTDTQYF. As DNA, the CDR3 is TGTGCCAGCAGCTCGACTAGCGGGAGAACAGATACGCAGTATTTT.

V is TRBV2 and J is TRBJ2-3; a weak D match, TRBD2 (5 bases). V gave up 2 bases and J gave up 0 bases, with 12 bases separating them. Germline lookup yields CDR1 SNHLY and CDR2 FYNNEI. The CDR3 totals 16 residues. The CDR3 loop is CASSERDNPSTDTQYF. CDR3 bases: TGTGCCAGCAGTGAACGGGATAACCCTAGCACAGATACGCAGTATTTT. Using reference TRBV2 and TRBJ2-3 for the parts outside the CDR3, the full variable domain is EPEVTQTPSHQVTQMGQEVILRCVPISNHLYFYWYRQILGQKVEFLVSFYNNEISEKSEIFDDQFSVERPDGSNFTLKIRSTKLEDSAMYFCASSERDNPSTDTQYFGPGTRLTVL.

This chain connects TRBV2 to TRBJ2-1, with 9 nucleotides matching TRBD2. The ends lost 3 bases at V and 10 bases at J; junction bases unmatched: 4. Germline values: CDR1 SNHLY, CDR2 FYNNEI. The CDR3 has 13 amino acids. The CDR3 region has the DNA TGTGCCAGCAGTGAGCCAGCGGGAGGCGAGCAGTTCTTC. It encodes CASSEPAGGEQFF.

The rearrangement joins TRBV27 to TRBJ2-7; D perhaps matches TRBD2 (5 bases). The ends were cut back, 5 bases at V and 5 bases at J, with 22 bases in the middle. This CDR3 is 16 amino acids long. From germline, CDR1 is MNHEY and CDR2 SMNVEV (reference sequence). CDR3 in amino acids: CASSPLSGEEIHEQYF. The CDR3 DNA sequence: TGTGCCAGCAGTCCCCTTTCCGGGGAAGAGATTCACGAGCAGTACTTC.

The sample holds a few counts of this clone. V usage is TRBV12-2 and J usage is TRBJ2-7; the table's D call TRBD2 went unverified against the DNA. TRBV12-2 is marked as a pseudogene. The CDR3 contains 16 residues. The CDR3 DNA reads TGTGCAAGTCGGAGGACTAGCGGGATGAGCTCCTACGAGCAGTACTTC. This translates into CASRRTSGMSSYEQYF.

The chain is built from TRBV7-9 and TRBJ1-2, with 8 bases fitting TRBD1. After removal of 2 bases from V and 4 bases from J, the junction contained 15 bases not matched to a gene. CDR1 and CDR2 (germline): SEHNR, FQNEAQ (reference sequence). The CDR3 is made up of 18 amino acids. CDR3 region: CASSLWFQSRGLSYGYTF. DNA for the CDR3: TGTGCCAGCAGCTTATGGTTCCAAAGCAGGGGGCTTAGCTATGGCTACACCTTC.

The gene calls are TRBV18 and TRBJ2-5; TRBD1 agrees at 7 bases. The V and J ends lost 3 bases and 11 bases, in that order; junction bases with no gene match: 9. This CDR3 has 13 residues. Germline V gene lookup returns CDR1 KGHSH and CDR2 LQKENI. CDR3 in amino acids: CASSPSGGREQYF. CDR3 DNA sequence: TGTGCCAGCTCACCGTCAGGGGGAAGGGAGCAGTACTTC.

This CDR3 reads CASEQGVRNEQYF. The CDR3 DNA reads TGTGCCAGTGAGCAGGGGGTAAGAAACGAGCAGTACTTC. The chain joins TRBV18 to TRBJ2-7; TRBD1 matches at 7 bases. Germline CDR1 is KGHSH and CDR2 is LQKENI. J lost 5 bases, V lost 9 bases, and 10 bases had no gene match. The CDR3 consists of 13 residues.

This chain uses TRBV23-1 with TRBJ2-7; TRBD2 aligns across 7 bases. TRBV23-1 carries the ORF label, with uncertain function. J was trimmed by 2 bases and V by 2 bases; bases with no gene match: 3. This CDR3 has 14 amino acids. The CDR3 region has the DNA TGCGCCAGCAGTCAACGGGAGGAGGCCTACGAGCAGTACTTC. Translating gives CASSQREEAYEQYF.

The CDR3 DNA sequence: TGCGCCAGCAGCTCAGGACTAGCGGGAGGGACAGATACGCAGTATTTT. Residues: CASSSGLAGGTDTQYF. The chain is built from TRBV5-1 and TRBJ2-3, with 15 nucleotides matching TRBD2. The CDR3 totals 16 residues. V lost 3 bases and J lost 3; bases outside the gene matches: 2. The germline CDR1 and CDR2 sequences are SGHRS and YFSETQ.

CDR3 DNA sequence: TGTGCCAGCATGGGGGAGGCCTACGAGCAGTACTTC. It translates to CASMGEAYEQYF. The J gene is TRBJ2-7, the V gene TRBV6-5; the D gene is possibly TRBD2 (6 bases). Looked up from germline, CDR1 is MNHEY and CDR2 is SVGAGI. V lost 7 bases and J 2 bases, leaving 9 bases between the germline ends. This CDR3 contains 12 residues.

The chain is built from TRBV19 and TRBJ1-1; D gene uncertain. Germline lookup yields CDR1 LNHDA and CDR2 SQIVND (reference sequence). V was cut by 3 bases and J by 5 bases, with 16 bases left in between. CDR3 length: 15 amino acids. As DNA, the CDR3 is TGTGCCAGTAGTATCGGACTCAGACGTCGGACTGAAGCTTTCTTT. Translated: CASSIGLRRRTEAFF. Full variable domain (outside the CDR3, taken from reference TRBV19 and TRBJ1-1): DGGITQSPKYLFRKEGQNVTLSCEQNLNHDAMYWYRQDPGQGLRLIYYSQIVNDFQKGDIAEGYSVSREKKESFPLTVTSAQKNPTAFYLCASSIGLRRRTEAFFGQGTRLTVV.

The CDR3 DNA reads as TGTGCCAGCAGCTTTAGCTCCTACGAGCAGTACTTC. It specifies CASSFSSYEQYF. The chain employs TRBV9 and TRBJ2-5; unclear D gene. The DNA matches TRBJ2-7 better at its end, which makes the J call doubtful. The CDR3 has 12 residues. Germline V gene data show CDR1 as SGDLS and CDR2 as YYNGEE.

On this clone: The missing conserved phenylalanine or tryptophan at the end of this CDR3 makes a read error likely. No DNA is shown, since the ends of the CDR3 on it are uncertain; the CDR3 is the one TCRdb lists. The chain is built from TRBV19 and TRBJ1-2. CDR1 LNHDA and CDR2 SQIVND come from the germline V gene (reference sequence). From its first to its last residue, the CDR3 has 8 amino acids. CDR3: CASIAWSR.

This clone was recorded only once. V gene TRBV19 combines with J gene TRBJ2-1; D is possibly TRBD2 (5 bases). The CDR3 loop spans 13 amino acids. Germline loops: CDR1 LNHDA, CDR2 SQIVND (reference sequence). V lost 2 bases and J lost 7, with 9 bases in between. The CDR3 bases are TGTGCCAGTAGTATACCTCCGGGGAATGAGCAGTTCTTC. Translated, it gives CASSIPPGNEQFF.

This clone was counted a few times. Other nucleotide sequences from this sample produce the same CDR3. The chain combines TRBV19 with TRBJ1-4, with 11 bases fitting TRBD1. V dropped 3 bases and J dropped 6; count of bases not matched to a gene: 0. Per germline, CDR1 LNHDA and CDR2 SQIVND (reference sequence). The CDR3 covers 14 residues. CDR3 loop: CASSMGQGDEKLFF. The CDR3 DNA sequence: TGTGCCAGTAGTATGGGACAGGGGGATGAAAAACTGTTTTTT. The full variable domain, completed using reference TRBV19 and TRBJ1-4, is DGGITQSPKYLFRKEGQNVTLSCEQNLNHDAMYWYRQDPGQGLRLIYYSQIVNDFQKGDIAEGYSVSREKKESFPLTVTSAQKNPTAFYLCASSMGQGDEKLFFGSGTQLSVL.

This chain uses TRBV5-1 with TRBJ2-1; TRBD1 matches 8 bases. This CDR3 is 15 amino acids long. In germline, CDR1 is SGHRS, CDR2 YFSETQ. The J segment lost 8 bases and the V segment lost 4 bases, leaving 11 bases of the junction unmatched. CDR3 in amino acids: CASSRGQVLGDEQFF. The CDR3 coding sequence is TGCGCCAGCAGCAGGGGACAGGTTCTTGGCGATGAGCAGTTCTTC.

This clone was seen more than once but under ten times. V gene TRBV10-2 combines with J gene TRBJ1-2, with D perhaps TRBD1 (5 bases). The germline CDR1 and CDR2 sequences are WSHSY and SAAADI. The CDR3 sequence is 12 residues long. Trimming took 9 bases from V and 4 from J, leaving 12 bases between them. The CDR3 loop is CARPGAVYGYTF. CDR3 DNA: TGCGCCAGGCCTGGGGCGGTCTATGGCTACACCTTC.

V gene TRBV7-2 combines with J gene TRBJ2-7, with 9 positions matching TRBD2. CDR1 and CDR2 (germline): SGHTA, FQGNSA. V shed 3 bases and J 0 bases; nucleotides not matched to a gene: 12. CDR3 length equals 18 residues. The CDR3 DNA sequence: TGTGCCAGCAGCTTTAGGCCCCCTACTAGCGGGCTCTCCTACGAGCAGTACTTC. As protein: CASSFRPPTSGLSYEQYF.

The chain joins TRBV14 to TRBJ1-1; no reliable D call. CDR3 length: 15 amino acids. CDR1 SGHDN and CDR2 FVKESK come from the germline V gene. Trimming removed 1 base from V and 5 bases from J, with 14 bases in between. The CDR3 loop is CASSQVPGILTEAFF. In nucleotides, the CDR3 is TGTGCCAGCAGCCAAGTACCCGGGATCTTGACTGAAGCTTTCTTT.

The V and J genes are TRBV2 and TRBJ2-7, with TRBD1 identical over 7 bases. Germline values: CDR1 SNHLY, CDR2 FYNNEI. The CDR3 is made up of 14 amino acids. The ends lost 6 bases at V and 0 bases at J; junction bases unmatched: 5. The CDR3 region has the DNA TGTGCCAGCAGGGAGACAGGGCCCTCCTACGAGCAGTACTTC. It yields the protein CASRETGPSYEQYF.

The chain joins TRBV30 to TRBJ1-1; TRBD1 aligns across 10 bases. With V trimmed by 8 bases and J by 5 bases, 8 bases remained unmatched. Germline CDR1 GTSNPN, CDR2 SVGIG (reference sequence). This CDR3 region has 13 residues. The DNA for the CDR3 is TGTGCCGGACGACAGGGGGCAGGAACTGAAGCTTTCTTT. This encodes CAGRQGAGTEAFF.

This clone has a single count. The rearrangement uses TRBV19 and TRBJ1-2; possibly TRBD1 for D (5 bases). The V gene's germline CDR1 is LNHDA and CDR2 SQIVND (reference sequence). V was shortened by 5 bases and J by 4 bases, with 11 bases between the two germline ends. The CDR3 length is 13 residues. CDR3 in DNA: TGTGCCAGTAGTCGGGGGATTCTCTATGGCTACACCTTC. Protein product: CASSRGILYGYTF. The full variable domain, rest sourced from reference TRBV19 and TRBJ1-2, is DGGITQSPKYLFRKEGQNVTLSCEQNLNHDAMYWYRQDPGQGLRLIYYSQIVNDFQKGDIAEGYSVSREKKESFPLTVTSAQKNPTAFYLCASSRGILYGYTFGSGTRLTVV.

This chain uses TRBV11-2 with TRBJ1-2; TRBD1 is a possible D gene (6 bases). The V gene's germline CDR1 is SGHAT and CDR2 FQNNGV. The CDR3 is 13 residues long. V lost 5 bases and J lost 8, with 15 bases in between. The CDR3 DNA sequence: TGTGCCAGCAGCCCTAGTGACAGGCGCGGCTACACCTTC. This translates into CASSPSDRRGYTF.

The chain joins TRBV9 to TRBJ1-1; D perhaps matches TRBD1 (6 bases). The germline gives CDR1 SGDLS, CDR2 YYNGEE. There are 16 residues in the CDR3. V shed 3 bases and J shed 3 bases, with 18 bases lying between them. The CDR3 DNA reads TGTGCCAGCAGCGCAGCGAACAGGGTGGGGGACACTGAAGCTTTCTTT. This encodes CASSAANRVGDTEAFF.

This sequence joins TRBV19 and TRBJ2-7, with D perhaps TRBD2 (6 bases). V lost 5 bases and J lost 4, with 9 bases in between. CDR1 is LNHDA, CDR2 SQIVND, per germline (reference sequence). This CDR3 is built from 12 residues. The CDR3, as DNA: TGTGCCAGTAGTGGAGGGGCGTACGAGCAGTACTTC. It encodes CASSGGAYEQYF.

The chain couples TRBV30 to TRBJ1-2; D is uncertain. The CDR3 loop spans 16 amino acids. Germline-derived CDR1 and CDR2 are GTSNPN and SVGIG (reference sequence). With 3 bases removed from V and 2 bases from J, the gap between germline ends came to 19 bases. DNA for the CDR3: TGTGCCTGGAGGGCGGTTCGGGTCCCTGGGAACTATGGCTACACCTTC. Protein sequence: CAWRAVRVPGNYGYTF.

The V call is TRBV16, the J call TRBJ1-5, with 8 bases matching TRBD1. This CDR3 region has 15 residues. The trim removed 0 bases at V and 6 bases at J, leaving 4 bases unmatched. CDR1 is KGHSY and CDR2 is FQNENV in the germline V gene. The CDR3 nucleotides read TGTGCCAGCAGCCAATCGTCAGGGGGCCTTCAGCCCCAGCATTTT. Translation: CASSQSSGGLQPQHF.

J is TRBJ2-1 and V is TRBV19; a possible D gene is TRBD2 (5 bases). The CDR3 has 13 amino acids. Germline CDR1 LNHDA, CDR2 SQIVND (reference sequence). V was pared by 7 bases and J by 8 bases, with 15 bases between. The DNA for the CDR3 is TGTGCCAGTATCGCTCGGGATCGCGATGAGCAGTTCTTC. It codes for CASIARDRDEQFF.

The CDR3 reads CASSGRNLGVVTEAFF. In nucleotides, the CDR3 is TGTGCCAGCAGTGGCAGGAATCTGGGAGTGGTTACTGAAGCTTTCTTT. V is TRBV6-1 and J is TRBJ1-1; D not certain. Germline-derived CDR1 and CDR2 are MNHNS and SASEGT. V lost 4 bases to trimming and J lost 5 bases, with 20 bases between them. The CDR3 totals 16 residues.

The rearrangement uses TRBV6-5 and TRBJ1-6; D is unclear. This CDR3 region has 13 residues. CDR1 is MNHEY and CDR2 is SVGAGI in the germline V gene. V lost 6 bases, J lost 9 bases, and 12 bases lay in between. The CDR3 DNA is TGTGCCAGCAGGGAGAGCCACGGTTCACCCCTCCACTTT. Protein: CASRESHGSPLHF.